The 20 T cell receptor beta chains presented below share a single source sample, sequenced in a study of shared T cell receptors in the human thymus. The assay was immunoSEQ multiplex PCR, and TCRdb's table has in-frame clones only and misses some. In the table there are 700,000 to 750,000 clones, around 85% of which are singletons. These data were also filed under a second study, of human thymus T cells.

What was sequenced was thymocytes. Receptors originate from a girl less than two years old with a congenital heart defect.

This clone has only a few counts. The CDR3 coding sequence is TGTGCCAGCAGACAAACAGGGGACAGCGGAGTGGAGACCCAGTACTTC. It specifies CASRQTGDSGVETQYF. The chain carries TRBV7-9 and TRBJ2-5; 7 bases are shared with TRBD1. Germline assignment: CDR1 SEHNR and CDR2 FQNEAQ (reference sequence). V lost 6 bases to trimming and J lost 5 bases; unmatched junction nucleotides: 15. The CDR3 consists of 16 residues. The full variable domain, completed using reference TRBV7-9 and TRBJ2-5, is DTGVSQNPRHKITKRGQNVTFRCDPISEHNRLYWYRQTLGQGPEFLTYFQNEAQLEKSRLLSDRFSAERPKGSFSTLEIQRTEQGDSAMYLCASRQTGDSGVETQYFGPGTRLLVL.

The CDR3 here is CASSSDRDWAKNIQYF. The DNA of the CDR3 is TGCGCCAGCAGCTCTGACAGGGACTGGGCCAAAAACATTCAGTACTTC. The V call is TRBV5-1, the J call TRBJ2-4, with D possibly matching TRBD1 (7 bases). CDR3 length equals 16 residues. The germline V gene encodes CDR1 SGHRS and CDR2 YFSETQ. Between the trimmed V and J ends, which lost 3 bases and 1 base, there was a span of 14 bases.

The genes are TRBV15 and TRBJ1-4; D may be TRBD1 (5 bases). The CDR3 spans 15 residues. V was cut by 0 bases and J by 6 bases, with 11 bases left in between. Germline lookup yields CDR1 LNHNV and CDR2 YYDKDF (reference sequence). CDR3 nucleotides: TGTGCCACCAGCAGAGATCCGGGGGGAGATGAAAAACTGTTTTTT. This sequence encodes CATSRDPGGDEKLFF. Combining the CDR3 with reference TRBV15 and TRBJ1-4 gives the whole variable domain DAMVIQNPRYQVTQFGKPVTLSCSQTLNHNVMYWYQQKSSQAPKLLFHYYDKDFNNEADTPDNFQSRRPNTSFCFLDIRSPGLGDTAMYLCATSRDPGGDEKLFFGSGTQLSVL.

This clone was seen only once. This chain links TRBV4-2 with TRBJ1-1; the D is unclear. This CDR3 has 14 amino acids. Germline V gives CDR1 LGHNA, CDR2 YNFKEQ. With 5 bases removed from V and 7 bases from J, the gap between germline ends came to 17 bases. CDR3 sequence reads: CASSESVGSGEAFF. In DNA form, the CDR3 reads TGTGCCAGCAGCGAAAGTGTCGGTTCCGGTGAAGCTTTCTTT.

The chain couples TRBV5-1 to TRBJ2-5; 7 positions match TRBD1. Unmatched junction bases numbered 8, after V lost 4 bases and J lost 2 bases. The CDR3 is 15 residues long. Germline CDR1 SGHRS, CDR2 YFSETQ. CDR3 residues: CASSPADREQETQYF. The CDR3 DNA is TGCGCCAGCAGCCCAGCAGACAGGGAACAAGAGACCCAGTACTTC.

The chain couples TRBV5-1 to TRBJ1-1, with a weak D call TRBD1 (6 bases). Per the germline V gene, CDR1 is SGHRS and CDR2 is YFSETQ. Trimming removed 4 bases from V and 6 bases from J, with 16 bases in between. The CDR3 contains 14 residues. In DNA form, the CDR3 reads TGCGCCAGCAGCGCCACAGGGCCTCGGCCTGAAGCTTTCTTT. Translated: CASSATGPRPEAFF.

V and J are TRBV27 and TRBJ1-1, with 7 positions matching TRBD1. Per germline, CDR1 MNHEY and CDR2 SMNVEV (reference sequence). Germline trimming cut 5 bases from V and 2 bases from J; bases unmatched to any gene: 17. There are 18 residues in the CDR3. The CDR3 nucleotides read TGTGCCAGCAGTACCTACGGACAGGCTAAAAGGGGTAACACTGAAGCTTTCTTT. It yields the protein CASSTYGQAKRGNTEAFF.

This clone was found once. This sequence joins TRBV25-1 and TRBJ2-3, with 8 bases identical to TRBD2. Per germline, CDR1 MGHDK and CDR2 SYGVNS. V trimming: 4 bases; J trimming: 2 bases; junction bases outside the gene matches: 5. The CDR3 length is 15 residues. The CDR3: CASSALAGLTDTQYF. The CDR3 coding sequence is TGTGCCAGCAGTGCCCTAGCGGGTCTCACAGATACGCAGTATTTT. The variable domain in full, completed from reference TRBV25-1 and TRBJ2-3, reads EADIYQTPRYLVIGTGKKITLECSQTMGHDKMYWYQQDPGMELHLIHYSYGVNSTEKGDLSSESTVSRIRTEHFPLTLESARPSHTSQYLCASSALAGLTDTQYFGPGTRLTVL.

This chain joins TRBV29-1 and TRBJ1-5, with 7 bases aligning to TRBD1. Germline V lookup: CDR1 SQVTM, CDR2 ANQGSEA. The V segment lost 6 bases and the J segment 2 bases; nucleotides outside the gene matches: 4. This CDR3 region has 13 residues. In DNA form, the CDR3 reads TGCAGCGTCGGACAGGAGGGCAATCAGCCCCAGCATTTT. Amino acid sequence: CSVGQEGNQPQHF.

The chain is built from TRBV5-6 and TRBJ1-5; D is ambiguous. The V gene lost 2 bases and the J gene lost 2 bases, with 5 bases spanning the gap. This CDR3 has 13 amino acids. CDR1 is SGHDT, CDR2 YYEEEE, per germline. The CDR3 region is CASSLHGNQPQHF. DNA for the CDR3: TGTGCCAGCAGCTTACACGGCAATCAGCCCCAGCATTTT.

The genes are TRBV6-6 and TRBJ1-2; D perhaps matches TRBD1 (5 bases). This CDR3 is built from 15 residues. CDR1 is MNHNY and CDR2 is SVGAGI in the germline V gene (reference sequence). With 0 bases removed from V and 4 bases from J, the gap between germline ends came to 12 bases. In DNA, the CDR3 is TGTGCCAGCAGTTACTCTGGGGGGGAAGGCTATGGCTACACCTTC. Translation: CASSYSGGEGYGYTF.

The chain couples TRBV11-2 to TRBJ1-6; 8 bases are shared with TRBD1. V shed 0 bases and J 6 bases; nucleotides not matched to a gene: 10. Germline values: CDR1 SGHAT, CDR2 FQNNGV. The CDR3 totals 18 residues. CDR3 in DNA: TGTGCCAGCAGCTTAGAACTCCGGACAGGGACTGTTAATTCACCCCTCCACTTT. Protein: CASSLELRTGTVNSPLHF.

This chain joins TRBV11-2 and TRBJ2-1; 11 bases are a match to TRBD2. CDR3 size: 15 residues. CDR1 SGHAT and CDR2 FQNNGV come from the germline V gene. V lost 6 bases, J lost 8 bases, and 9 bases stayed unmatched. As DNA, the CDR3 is TGTGCCAGCAGTCCCAGACTAGCGGGACGGGATGAGCAGTTCTTC. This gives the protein CASSPRLAGRDEQFF.

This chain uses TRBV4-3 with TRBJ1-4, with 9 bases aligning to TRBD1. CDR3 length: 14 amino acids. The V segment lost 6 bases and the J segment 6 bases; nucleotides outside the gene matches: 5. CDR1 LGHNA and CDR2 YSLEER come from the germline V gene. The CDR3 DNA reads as TGCGCCAGCAGGCCCGGGACAGGGCATGAAAAACTGTTTTTT. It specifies CASRPGTGHEKLFF.

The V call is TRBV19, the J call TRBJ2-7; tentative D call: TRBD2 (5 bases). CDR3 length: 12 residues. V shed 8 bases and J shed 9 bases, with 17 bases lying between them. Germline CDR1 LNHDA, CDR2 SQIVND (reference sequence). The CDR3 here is CASEGSDLGQYF. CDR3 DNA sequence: TGTGCCAGTGAGGGCTCAGATCTGGGGCAGTACTTC.

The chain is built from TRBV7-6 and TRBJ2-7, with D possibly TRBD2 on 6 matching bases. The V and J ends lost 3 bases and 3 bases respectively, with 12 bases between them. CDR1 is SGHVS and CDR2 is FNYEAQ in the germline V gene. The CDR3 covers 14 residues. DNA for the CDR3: TGTGCCAGCAGCTTGCGGGGCCCTCTCTACGAGCAGTACTTC. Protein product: CASSLRGPLYEQYF.

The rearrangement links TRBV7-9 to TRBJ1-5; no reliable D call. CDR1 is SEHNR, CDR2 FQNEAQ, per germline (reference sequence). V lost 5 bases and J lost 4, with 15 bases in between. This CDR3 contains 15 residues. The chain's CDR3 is CASSRSRLRNQPQHF. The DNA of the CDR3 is TGTGCCAGCAGCAGATCGCGCCTCCGAAATCAGCCCCAGCATTTT.

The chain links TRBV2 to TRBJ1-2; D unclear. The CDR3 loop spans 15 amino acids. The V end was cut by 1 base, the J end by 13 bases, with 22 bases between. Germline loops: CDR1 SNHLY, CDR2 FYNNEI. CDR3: CASSEEERYGALCTF. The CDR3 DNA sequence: TGTGCCAGCAGTGAAGAAGAGAGATACGGTGCTCTTTGCACCTTC.

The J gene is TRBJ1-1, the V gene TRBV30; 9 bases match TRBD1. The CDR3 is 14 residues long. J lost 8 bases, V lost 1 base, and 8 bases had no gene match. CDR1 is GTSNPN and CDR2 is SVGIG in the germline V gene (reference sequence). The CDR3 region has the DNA TGTGCCTGGAGTGGGGGCCGACAGGGGGACGAAGCTTTCTTT. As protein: CAWSGGRQGDEAFF.

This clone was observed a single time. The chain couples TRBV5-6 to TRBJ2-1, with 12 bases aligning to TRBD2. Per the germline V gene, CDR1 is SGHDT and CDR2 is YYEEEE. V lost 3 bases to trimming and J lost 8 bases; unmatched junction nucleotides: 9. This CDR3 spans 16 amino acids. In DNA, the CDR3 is TGTGCCAGCAGCTCAACCGGGACTAGCGGGTTAGATGAGCAGTTCTTC. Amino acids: CASSSTGTSGLDEQFF.